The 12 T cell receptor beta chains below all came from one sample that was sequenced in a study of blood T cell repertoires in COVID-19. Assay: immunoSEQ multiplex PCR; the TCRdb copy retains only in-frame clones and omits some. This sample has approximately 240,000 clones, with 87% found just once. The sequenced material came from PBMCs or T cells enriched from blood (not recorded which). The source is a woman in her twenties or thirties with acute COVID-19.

This CDR3 reads CATSPQGAGANVLTF. CDR3 in DNA: TGTGCCACCAGCCCACAGGGGGCTGGGGCCAACGTCCTGACTTTC. The J gene is TRBJ2-6, the V gene TRBV24-1; 8 positions agree with TRBD1. J lost 2 bases, V lost 7 bases, and 3 bases had no gene match. Looked up from germline, CDR1 is KGHDR and CDR2 is SFDVKD. The CDR3 length is 15 residues.

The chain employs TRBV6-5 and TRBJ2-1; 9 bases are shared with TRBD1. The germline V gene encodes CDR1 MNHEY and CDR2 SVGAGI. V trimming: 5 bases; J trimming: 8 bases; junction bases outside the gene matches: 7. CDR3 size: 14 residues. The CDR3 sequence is CASSRTQGADEQFF. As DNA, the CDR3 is TGTGCCAGCAGTAGAACACAGGGGGCGGATGAGCAGTTCTTC.

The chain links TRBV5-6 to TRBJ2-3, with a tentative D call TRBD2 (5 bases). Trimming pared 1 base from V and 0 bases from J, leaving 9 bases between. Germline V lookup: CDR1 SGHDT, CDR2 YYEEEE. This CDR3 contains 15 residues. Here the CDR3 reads CASSLPSRSTDTQYF. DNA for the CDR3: TGTGCCAGCAGCTTGCCTAGCAGAAGCACAGATACGCAGTATTTT. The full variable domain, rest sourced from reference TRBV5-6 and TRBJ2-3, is DAGVTQSPTHLIKTRGQQVTLRCSPKSGHDTVSWYQQALGQGPQFIFQYYEEEERQRGNFPDRFSGHQFPNYSSELNVNALLLGDSALYLCASSLPSRSTDTQYFGPGTRLTVL.

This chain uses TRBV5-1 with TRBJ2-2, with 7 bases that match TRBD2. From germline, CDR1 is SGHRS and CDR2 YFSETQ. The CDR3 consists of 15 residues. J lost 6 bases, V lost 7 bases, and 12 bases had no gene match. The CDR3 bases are TGCGCCAGCCTTCCCAACAGCGGGAATCCCGGGGAGCTGTTTTTT. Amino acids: CASLPNSGNPGELFF.

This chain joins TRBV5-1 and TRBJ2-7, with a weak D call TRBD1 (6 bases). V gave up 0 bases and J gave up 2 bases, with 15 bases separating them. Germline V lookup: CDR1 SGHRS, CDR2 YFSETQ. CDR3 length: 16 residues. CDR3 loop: CASSLATQGSAYEQYF. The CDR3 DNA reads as TGCGCCAGCAGCTTGGCTACTCAGGGGTCCGCCTACGAGCAGTACTTC.

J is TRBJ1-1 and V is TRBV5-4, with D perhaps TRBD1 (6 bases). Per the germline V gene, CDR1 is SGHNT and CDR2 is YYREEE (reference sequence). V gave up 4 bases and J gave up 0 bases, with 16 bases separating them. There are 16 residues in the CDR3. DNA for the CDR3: TGTGCCAGCAGCGCACCACCGGGACAAATGAACACTGAAGCTTTCTTT. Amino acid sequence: CASSAPPGQMNTEAFF.

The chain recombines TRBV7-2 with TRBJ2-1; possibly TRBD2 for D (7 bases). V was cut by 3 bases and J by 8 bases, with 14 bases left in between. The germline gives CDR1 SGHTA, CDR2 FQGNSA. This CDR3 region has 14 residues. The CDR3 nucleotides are TGTGCCAGCAGCTTTTCCCGGGGGGCGTATGAGCAGTTCTTC. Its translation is CASSFSRGAYEQFF.

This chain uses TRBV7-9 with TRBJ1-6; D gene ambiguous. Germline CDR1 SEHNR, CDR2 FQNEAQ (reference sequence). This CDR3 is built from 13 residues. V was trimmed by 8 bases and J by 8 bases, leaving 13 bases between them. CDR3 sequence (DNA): TGTGCCAGCGGGGTCCCCGGGGATTCACCCCTCCACTTT. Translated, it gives CASGVPGDSPLHF.

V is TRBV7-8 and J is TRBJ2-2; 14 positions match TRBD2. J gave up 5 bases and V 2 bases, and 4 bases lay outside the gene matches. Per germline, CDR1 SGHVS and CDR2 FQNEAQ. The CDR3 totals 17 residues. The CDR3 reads CASSLSGLAGETGELFF. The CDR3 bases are TGTGCCAGCAGCTTATCGGGACTAGCGGGAGAGACCGGGGAGCTGTTTTTT.

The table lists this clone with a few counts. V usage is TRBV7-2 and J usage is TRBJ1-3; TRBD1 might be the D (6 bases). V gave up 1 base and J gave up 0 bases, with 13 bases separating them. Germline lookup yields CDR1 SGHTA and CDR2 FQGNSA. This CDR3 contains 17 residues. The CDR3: CASSLGITGSSGNTIYF. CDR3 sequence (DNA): TGTGCCAGCAGCTTAGGAATTACAGGGAGCTCTGGAAACACCATATATTTT.

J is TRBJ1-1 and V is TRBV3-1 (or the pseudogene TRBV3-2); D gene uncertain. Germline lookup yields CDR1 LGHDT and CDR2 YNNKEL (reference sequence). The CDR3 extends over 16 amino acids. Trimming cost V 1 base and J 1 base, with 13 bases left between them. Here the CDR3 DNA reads TGTGCCAGCAGCCAAGGACGTCAGCGCTGGAACACTGAAGCTTTCTTT. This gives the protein CASSQGRQRWNTEAFF.

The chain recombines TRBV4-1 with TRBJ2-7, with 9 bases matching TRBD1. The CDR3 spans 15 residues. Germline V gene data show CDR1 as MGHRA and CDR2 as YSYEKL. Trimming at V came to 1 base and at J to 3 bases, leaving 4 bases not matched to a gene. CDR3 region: CASSQAGTGIYEQYF. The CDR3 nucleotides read TGCGCCAGCAGCCAAGCCGGGACAGGGATCTACGAGCAGTACTTC.